Listed below are T cell receptor beta chains from one sample, sequenced in a study of OX40 agonist ivuxolimab in advanced cancers. Sequencing was performed with immunoSEQ multiplex PCR; in TCRdb, only in-frame clones are kept and a portion is missing. Among around 76,000 clones listed, 85% to 90% were seen once. The specimen comprised CD4+ or CD8+ T cells sorted from blood, sampled in a trial of the OX40 agonist ivuxolimab. These receptors all stem from an adult with an advanced solid tumor such as melanoma, head and neck, liver or kidney cancer. Both conserved end residues are part of each CDR3. Each record gives: CDR3 protein, CDR3 DNA, V gene, D gene, clone size, J gene. D genes are given only for firm matches. Some rows have no size entry. The others give once, few or many, or a class for an expanded clone.

cdr3_aa: CASSFMGLSSGSGELFF
cdr3_nt: TGTGCCAGCAGCTTCATGGGTCTGTCTAGCGGGAGCGGGGAGCTGTTTTTT
v_call: TRBV7-6
d_call: TRBD2
clone_size: .
j_call: TRBJ2-2

cdr3_aa: CASSFWTGGQGYTF
cdr3_nt: TGCGCCAGCAGCTTCTGGACAGGGGGCCAGGGCTACACCTTC
v_call: TRBV5-1
d_call: TRBD1
clone_size: .
j_call: TRBJ1-2

cdr3_aa: CATSRPLGASTEAFF
cdr3_nt: TGTGCCACCAGCAGACCGCTCGGGGCCTCCACTGAAGCTTTCTTT
v_call: TRBV15
d_call: .
clone_size: .
j_call: TRBJ1-1

cdr3_aa: CASSFGRGTYEQYF
cdr3_nt: TGTGCCAGCAGTTTTGGGAGAGGAACCTACGAGCAGTACTTC
v_call: TRBV27
d_call: .
clone_size: .
j_call: TRBJ2-7

cdr3_aa: CARVGLAGVGYEQYF
cdr3_nt: TGTGCCAGGGTGGGACTAGCGGGAGTTGGTTACGAGCAGTACTTC
v_call: TRBV28
d_call: TRBD2
clone_size: few
j_call: TRBJ2-7

cdr3_aa: CSATGGGHEQYF
cdr3_nt: TGCAGCGCAACAGGGGGCGGGCACGAGCAGTACTTC
v_call: TRBV29-1
d_call: TRBD1
clone_size: .
j_call: TRBJ2-7

cdr3_aa: CASSVSGNGYTF
cdr3_nt: TGTGCCAGCAGTGTGTCAGGGAACGGCTACACCTTC
v_call: TRBV2
d_call: .
clone_size: few
j_call: TRBJ1-2

cdr3_aa: CASSTAGISGNTIYF
cdr3_nt: TGTGCCAGCAGCACAGCGGGAATCTCTGGAAACACCATATATTTT
v_call: TRBV7-3
d_call: .
clone_size: .
j_call: TRBJ1-3

cdr3_aa: CASSVAGTGGETQYF
cdr3_nt: TGTGCCAGCAGCGTCGCCGGGACAGGGGGCGAGACCCAGTACTTC
v_call: TRBV9
d_call: TRBD1
clone_size: once
j_call: TRBJ2-5

cdr3_aa: CASSKNRGGYEQYF
cdr3_nt: TGTGCCAGCAGCAAAAACAGGGGGGGCTACGAGCAGTACTTC
v_call: TRBV11-1
d_call: .
clone_size: .
j_call: TRBJ2-7

cdr3_aa: CASSRGTSRDEQFF
cdr3_nt: TGTGCCAGCTCTCGCGGGACTAGCCGCGATGAGCAGTTCTTC
v_call: TRBV18
d_call: TRBD2
clone_size: once
j_call: TRBJ2-1

cdr3_aa: CASSVHRSSYNEQFF
cdr3_nt: TGTGCCAGCAGTGTACACAGAAGCTCCTACAATGAGCAGTTCTTC
v_call: TRBV2
d_call: .
clone_size: .
j_call: TRBJ2-1

cdr3_aa: CASSIGLPSGGYEQYF
cdr3_nt: TGTGCCAGTAGTATAGGGCTGCCTAGCGGAGGCTACGAGCAGTACTTC
v_call: TRBV19
d_call: TRBD2
clone_size: .
j_call: TRBJ2-7

cdr3_aa: CASRGPSNEKLFF
cdr3_nt: TGTGCCAGCAGAGGGCCCAGTAATGAAAAACTGTTTTTT
v_call: TRBV6-1
d_call: .
clone_size: .
j_call: TRBJ1-4

cdr3_aa: CASSYRDRGPKLEQFF
cdr3_nt: TGTGCCAGCAGCTACCGGGACAGGGGCCCCAAGCTTGAGCAGTTCTTC
v_call: TRBV14
d_call: TRBD1
clone_size: .
j_call: TRBJ2-1